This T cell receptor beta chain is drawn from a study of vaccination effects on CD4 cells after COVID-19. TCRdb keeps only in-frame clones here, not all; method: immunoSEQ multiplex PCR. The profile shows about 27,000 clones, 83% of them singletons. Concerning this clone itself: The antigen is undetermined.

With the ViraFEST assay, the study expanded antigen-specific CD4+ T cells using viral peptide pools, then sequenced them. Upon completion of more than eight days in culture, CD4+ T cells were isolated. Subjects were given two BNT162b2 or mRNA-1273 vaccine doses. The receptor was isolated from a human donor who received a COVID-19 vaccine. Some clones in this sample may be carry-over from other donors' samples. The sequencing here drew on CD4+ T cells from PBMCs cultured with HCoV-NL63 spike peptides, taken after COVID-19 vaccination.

The DNA of the CDR3 is TGTGCCAGCAGCCCGGGACAGGGGAGTGGGTTCTATGGCTACACCTTC. Encoded protein: CASSPGQGSGFYGYTF. V usage is TRBV7-2 and J usage is TRBJ1-2, with 10 bases fitting TRBD1. The CDR3 consists of 16 residues. CDR1 is SGHTA and CDR2 is FQGNSA in the germline V gene. The ends lost 5 bases at V and 4 bases at J; junction bases unmatched: 10.